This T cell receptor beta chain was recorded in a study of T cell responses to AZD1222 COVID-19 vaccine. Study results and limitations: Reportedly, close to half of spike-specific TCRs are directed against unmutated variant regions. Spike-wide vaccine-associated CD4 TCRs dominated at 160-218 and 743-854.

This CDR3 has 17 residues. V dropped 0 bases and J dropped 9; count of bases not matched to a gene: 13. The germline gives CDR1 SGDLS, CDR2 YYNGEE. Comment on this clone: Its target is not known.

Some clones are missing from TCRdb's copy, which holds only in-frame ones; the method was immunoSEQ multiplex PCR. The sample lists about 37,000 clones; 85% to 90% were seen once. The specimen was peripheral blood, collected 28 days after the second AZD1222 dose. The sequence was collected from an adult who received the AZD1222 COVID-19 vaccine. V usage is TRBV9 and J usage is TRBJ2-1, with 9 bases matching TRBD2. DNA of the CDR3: TGTGCCAGCAGCGTAGCTGCTAGCGGGATGGTTGGGAGTGAGCAGTTCTTC. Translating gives CASSVAASGMVGSEQFF.